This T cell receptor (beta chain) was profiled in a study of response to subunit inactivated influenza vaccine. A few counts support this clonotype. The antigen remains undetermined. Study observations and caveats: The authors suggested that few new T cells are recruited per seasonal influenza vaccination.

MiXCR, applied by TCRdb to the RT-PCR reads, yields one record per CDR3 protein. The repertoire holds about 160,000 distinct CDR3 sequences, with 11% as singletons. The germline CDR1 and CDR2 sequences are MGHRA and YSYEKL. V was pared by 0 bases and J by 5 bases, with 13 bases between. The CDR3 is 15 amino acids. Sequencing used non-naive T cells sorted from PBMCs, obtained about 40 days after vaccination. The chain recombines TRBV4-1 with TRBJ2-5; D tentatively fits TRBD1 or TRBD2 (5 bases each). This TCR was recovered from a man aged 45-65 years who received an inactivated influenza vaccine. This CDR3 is CASSQDLDKRETQYF. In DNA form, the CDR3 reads TGCGCCAGCAGCCAAGACCTGGACAAGCGGGAGACCCAGTACTTC.